The clone carrying this T cell receptor (beta chain) showed up many times. The CDR3 has 13 amino acids. V shed 1 base and J shed 6 bases, with 6 bases lying between them. Germline loops: CDR1 SGHTA, CDR2 FQGNSA. This sample was taken from a study of T cell repertoires in cytomegalovirus infection. TCRdb reprocessed the reads via MiXCR and lists one record per CDR3 protein. The table lists a few hundred thousand distinct CDR3 sequences, less than 30% of them singletons. The TCR originated in a human donor in good health (CMV status not recorded). Some clones in this sample may be carry-over from other donors' samples. The chain recombines TRBV7-2 with TRBJ2-2; D unclear. The sample taken for sequencing was PBMCs. CDR3 in amino acids: CASSLVTAGELFF. The CDR3 bases are TGTGCCAGCAGCTTAGTGACGGCCGGGGAGCTGTTTTTT. The variable domain in full, completed from reference TRBV7-2 and TRBJ2-2, reads GAGVSQSPSNKVTEKGKDVELRCDPISGHTALYWYRQSLGQGLEFLIYFQGNSAPDKSGLPSDRFSAERTGGSVSTLTIQRTQQEDSAVYLCASSLVTAGELFFGEGSRLTVL.